This T cell receptor beta chain was retrieved from a study of CD8+CD57+ T cells in acquired aplastic anemia. According to the study, genomic DNA was the template for TCR beta VDJ and CDR3 profiling. One entry per CDR3 protein, called by TCRdb with MiXCR from the reads. Of roughly 500,000 distinct CDR3 sequences in the sample, around 33% were seen once. Only patients with CD8+CD57+ cell expansion on flow cytometry were chosen for sequencing. Germline V gene lookup returns CDR1 SGHVS and CDR2 FQNEAQ. The CDR3 is made up of 17 amino acids. This clonotype originated in a human donor with aplastic anemia. The rearrangement uses TRBV7-8 and TRBJ2-7; 7 bases fit TRBD2. The J call is in doubt because the DNA end fits TRBJ2-1 better. Sequenced sample: sorted CD4+, CD8+, or CD8+CD57+ T cells (not recorded which) from PBMCs. In DNA form, the CDR3 reads TGTGCCAGCAGCTTAGGAAGCGCGGGAGCAGTGTACAATGAGCAGTTCTTC. Residues: CASSLGSAGAVYNEQFF.